The 30 T cell receptor beta chains below were found in one sample sequenced in a study of regulatory T cells in long-lasting Graves disease. For TCR beta, libraries came from iRepertoire HTBI primers and Arm-PCR of CDR3 regions. In TCRdb, the multiplex PCR reads were re-called with MiXCR into one record per CDR3 protein. The sample contains some 240,000 distinct CDR3 sequences, roughly 18% of which appear only once. Time point described: newly diagnosed GD, antithyroid drugs for less than 3 months. PBMC-extracted RNA yielded the TCR library. These data also featured in a second study, about T cells in Graves' hyperthyroidism and ophthalmopathy.

The sample here was peripheral blood mononuclear cells (PBMCs), taken at new diagnosis, from a patient treated with antithyroid drugs. These receptors all come from a woman aged 25-40 years with Graves disease.

This clonotype came up many times. The chain employs TRBV2 and TRBJ2-7; a weak D match, TRBD1 (5 bases). V lost 6 bases to trimming and J lost 3 bases, with 12 bases between them. This CDR3 region has 13 residues. Germline-derived CDR1 and CDR2 are SNHLY and FYNNEI. Here the CDR3 DNA reads TGTGCCAGCAGCGCGACAGACCTCTACGAGCAGTACTTC. Translation: CASSATDLYEQYF.

V usage is TRBV28 and J usage is TRBJ2-7, with D possibly TRBD1 on 6 matching bases. The germline V gene has CDR1 MDHEN and CDR2 SYDVKM. This CDR3 region has 13 residues. Trimming took 11 bases from V and 1 from J, leaving 15 bases between them. CDR3 DNA sequence: TGTGCCTCAACTGGGGACAAATCCTACGAGCAGTACTTC. Protein: CASTGDKSYEQYF.

The chain links TRBV3-1 to TRBJ2-3; weak D call: TRBD2 (5 bases). The CDR3 length is 16 residues. The V gene's germline CDR1 is LGHDT and CDR2 YNNKEL (reference sequence). V shed 4 bases and J shed 4 bases, with 18 bases lying between them. The CDR3 DNA follows: TGTGCCAGCAGCCGCGGAGAGCGGATTGCTGCAGATACGCAGTATTTT. The encoded protein is CASSRGERIAADTQYF.

The sample holds many counts of this clonotype. The chain uses TRBV30 and TRBJ2-6, with D unclear. CDR1 is GTSNPN, CDR2 SVGIG, per germline (reference sequence). This CDR3 region has 15 residues. V lost 0 bases, J lost 2 bases, and 8 bases lay in between. CDR3 in amino acids: CAWSVQRAGANVLTF. The CDR3 coding sequence is TGTGCCTGGAGTGTACAAAGGGCTGGGGCCAACGTCCTGACTTTC.

There are many counts of this clonotype. This sequence joins TRBV5-6 and TRBJ2-7; 9 nucleotides line up with TRBD1. V lost 1 base to trimming and J lost 2 bases; unmatched junction nucleotides: 10. CDR1 and CDR2 from the germline V gene are SGHDT and YYEEEE. The CDR3 is made up of 17 amino acids. This CDR3 reads CASSLFGTGLITYEQYF. CDR3 coding DNA: TGTGCCAGCAGCTTGTTCGGGACAGGGTTGATAACCTACGAGCAGTACTTC.

This clonotype was observed many times. This chain joins TRBV18 and TRBJ1-2; D is uncertain. V was cut by 3 bases and J by 7 bases, with 12 bases left in between. The germline CDR1 and CDR2 sequences are KGHSH and LQKENI. The CDR3 loop spans 13 amino acids. CDR3 sequence (DNA): TGTGCCAGCTCACCTACGGCAGGAGCTGGCTACACCTTC. The encoded protein is CASSPTAGAGYTF.

A word on this clonotype: A far larger clone differs by one base, so this is likely a read error. This chain joins TRBV6-1 and TRBJ1-5; D is possibly TRBD1 (5 bases). Germline lookup yields CDR1 MNHNS and CDR2 SASEGT. This CDR3 has 14 residues. CDR3 region: CASSEEGSDQPQHF. The CDR3 region has the DNA TGTGCCAGCAGCGAAGAGGGGAGCGATCAGCCCCAGCATTTT.

V is TRBV19 and J is TRBJ1-1; D possibly corresponds to TRBD1 (5 bases). Germline V gene sequence: CDR1 LNHDA, CDR2 SQIVND (reference sequence). Trimming removed 6 bases from V and 4 bases from J, with 21 bases in between. The CDR3 loop spans 16 amino acids. The chain's CDR3 is CASRAGALVQGTEAFF. DNA of the CDR3: TGTGCCAGTAGGGCCGGGGCCCTGGTCCAGGGCACTGAAGCTTTCTTT. The whole variable domain, filled in from reference TRBV19 and TRBJ1-1, reads DGGITQSPKYLFRKEGQNVTLSCEQNLNHDAMYWYRQDPGQGLRLIYYSQIVNDFQKGDIAEGYSVSREKKESFPLTVTSAQKNPTAFYLCASRAGALVQGTEAFFGQGTRLTVV.

As for this clonotype: One end of the junction is discordant with germline, which a read error may explain. The rearrangement uses TRBV27 and TRBJ1-2, with 7 bases aligning to TRBD1. Germline CDR1 is MNHEY and CDR2 is SMNVEV (reference sequence). The CDR3 consists of 14 residues. CDR3 residues: CASGLGTDSHGYTF. CDR3 sequence (DNA): TGTGCCAGCGGTTTAGGGACAGACTCGCATGGCTACACCTTC.

This clonotype was detected many times. The J gene is TRBJ1-6, the V gene TRBV7-2, with unresolved D. CDR1 SGHTA and CDR2 FQGNSA come from the germline V gene. Trimming removed 1 base at V and 7 bases at J, with 8 bases between. The CDR3 is 14 amino acids. CDR3 protein: CASSLGGGNSPLHF. CDR3 sequence (DNA): TGTGCCAGCAGCTTAGGTGGCGGCAATTCACCCCTCCACTTT.

This clonotype has ten or more counts. This chain uses TRBV6-1 with TRBJ2-7, with D possibly matching TRBD2 (7 bases). Trimming pared 9 bases from V and 5 bases from J, leaving 17 bases between. Germline V gene lookup returns CDR1 MNHNS and CDR2 SASEGT. This CDR3 is 13 amino acids long. In DNA form, the CDR3 reads TGTGCCAGTACGGGGGGCAGTCTGGACGAGCAGTACTTC. Translation: CASTGGSLDEQYF.

This clonotype was seen at least ten times. J is TRBJ2-3 and V is TRBV12-3 or TRBV12-4; D is uncertain. This CDR3 spans 12 amino acids. The V end lost 7 bases, the J end lost 7 bases, and 12 bases lay between the germline ends. The CDR3 region has the DNA TGTGCCAGCACCGATGGGCCCTATACGCAGTATTTT. Protein sequence: CASTDGPYTQYF.

This clonotype was observed at least ten times. The chain employs TRBV7-8 and TRBJ2-2; D is ambiguous. Trimming removed 2 bases from V and 2 bases from J, with 12 bases in between. The CDR3 is 16 residues long. Per the germline V gene, CDR1 is SGHVS and CDR2 is FQNEAQ. The CDR3 DNA reads as TGTGCCAGCAGCTTATCATGGGATATCAACACCGGGGAGCTGTTTTTT. It is translated as CASSLSWDINTGELFF.

About this clonotype: This sequence may be a read error, since a much larger clone differs from it by one base. The chain carries TRBV2 and TRBJ2-7; 8 bases are shared with TRBD1. The junction had 12 bases not matched to a gene; V was cut back by 9 bases and J by 5 bases. CDR1 and CDR2 (germline): SNHLY, FYNNEI. The CDR3 runs 14 residues. DNA of the CDR3: TGTGCCAGTGTCGGGACAGGCCCCGGGAACGAGCAGTACTTC. Its protein product is CASVGTGPGNEQYF.

This sequence joins TRBV28 and TRBJ1-5; TRBD1 is a possible D gene (5 bases). V was cut by 3 bases and J by 9 bases, with 18 bases left in between. The germline gives CDR1 MDHEN, CDR2 SYDVKM. The CDR3 is made up of 15 amino acids. CDR3 loop: CASSFYPGERWPQHF. In nucleotides, the CDR3 is TGTGCCAGCAGTTTTTATCCGGGGGAAAGGTGGCCCCAGCATTTT.

The sample holds many counts of this clonotype. The chain links TRBV28 to TRBJ2-5; 10 positions match TRBD1. In germline, CDR1 is MDHEN, CDR2 SYDVKM. The CDR3 consists of 15 residues. The ends lost 6 bases at V and 5 bases at J; junction bases unmatched: 9. In nucleotides, the CDR3 is TGTGCCAGCAGCCTCCGACAGGGGGCTCGGGAGACCCAGTACTTC. Protein: CASSLRQGARETQYF.

This clonotype was found many times. CDR3 nucleotides: TGCAGTGCTAGACCTAGTTCAGGGGGCTACCAGCCCCAGCATTTT. This translates into CSARPSSGGYQPQHF. This chain links TRBV20-1 with TRBJ1-5, with TRBD1 identical over 8 bases. The trim removed 2 bases at V and 7 bases at J, leaving 10 bases unmatched. This CDR3 comprises 15 residues. Germline V gene sequence: CDR1 DFQATT, CDR2 SNEGSKA (reference sequence).

At least ten counts were recorded for this clonotype. The chain employs TRBV5-1 and TRBJ2-5; no definite D call. Germline CDR1 SGHRS, CDR2 YFSETQ. V was trimmed by 4 bases and J by 2 bases, leaving 15 bases between them. The CDR3 runs 15 residues. The CDR3 region is CASSTARLGQETQYF. Here the CDR3 DNA reads TGCGCCAGCAGCACGGCCAGACTGGGACAAGAGACCCAGTACTTC.

Many counts were recorded for this clonotype. The chain recombines TRBV7-9 with TRBJ1-2, with a possible D match to TRBD1 (5 bases). Germline CDR1 reads SEHNR; CDR2 reads FQNEAQ (reference sequence). V lost 4 bases to trimming and J lost 4 bases, with 25 bases between them. This CDR3 is built from 18 residues. The CDR3 sequence is CASSYLGADTSFGYGYTF. The CDR3 DNA is TGTGCCAGCAGCTACCTTGGGGCAGATACTAGCTTCGGCTATGGCTACACCTTC. Combining the CDR3 with reference TRBV7-9 and TRBJ1-2 gives the whole variable domain DTGVSQNPRHKITKRGQNVTFRCDPISEHNRLYWYRQTLGQGPEFLTYFQNEAQLEKSRLLSDRFSAERPKGSFSTLEIQRTEQGDSAMYLCASSYLGADTSFGYGYTFGSGTRLTVV.

The CDR3 here is CASSPGLAGANTGELFF. As DNA, the CDR3 is TGTGCCAGCAGCCCAGGACTAGCGGGCGCGAACACCGGGGAGCTGTTTTTT. The rearrangement joins TRBV13 to TRBJ2-2; 11 bases are a match to TRBD2. Germline assignment: CDR1 PRHDT and CDR2 FYEKMQ (reference sequence). V was clipped by 5 bases and J by 0 bases; unmatched bases: 5. This CDR3 region has 17 residues.

Many counts were recorded for this clonotype. V and J are TRBV10-3 and TRBJ1-1; unclear D gene. Deletions cut 7 bases from V and 6 bases from J, with 15 bases between. The CDR3 runs to 13 residues. CDR1 ENHRY and CDR2 SYGVKD come from the germline V gene. CDR3 protein: CAITLSSGSEAFF. The CDR3 region has the DNA TGTGCCATCACCCTCAGCAGCGGCTCTGAAGCTTTCTTT.

This clonotype was observed many times. The chain links TRBV30 to TRBJ2-7, with a possible D match to TRBD2 (5 bases). Germline CDR1 reads GTSNPN; CDR2 reads SVGIG (reference sequence). Deletions cut 2 bases from V and 0 bases from J, with 14 bases between. The CDR3 is 15 amino acids. The CDR3 region has the DNA TGTGCCTGGAGTCGGGCGCGGGTGAGCTCCTACGAGCAGTACTTC. This sequence encodes CAWSRARVSSYEQYF.

The chain employs TRBV5-6 and TRBJ1-3; 7 bases match TRBD1. The CDR3 totals 15 residues. CDR1 and CDR2 (germline): SGHDT, YYEEEE. Trimming took 0 bases from V and 4 from J; bases not matched to a gene: 4. CDR3 coding DNA: TGTGCCAGCAGCTTGGAGACAGGGCCCGGAAACACCATATATTTT. Amino acid sequence: CASSLETGPGNTIYF.

This clonotype came up many times. This chain links TRBV11-3 with TRBJ2-1; 15 bases map to TRBD2. The CDR3 has 15 amino acids. Germline CDR1 SGHNT, CDR2 YENEEA. J gave up 12 bases and V 5 bases, and 8 bases lay outside the gene matches. CDR3 in amino acids: CASSRRTSGGATQFF. CDR3 sequence (DNA): TGTGCCAGCAGCCGCAGGACTAGCGGGGGGGCCACGCAGTTCTTC.

Many counts were recorded for this clonotype. V usage is TRBV19 and J usage is TRBJ1-5, with 7 bases that match TRBD1. Unmatched junction bases numbered 5, after V lost 5 bases and J lost 7 bases. The CDR3 spans 13 residues. The V gene's germline CDR1 is LNHDA and CDR2 SQIVND (reference sequence). The CDR3 is CASSRRGRQPQHF. DNA for the CDR3: TGTGCCAGTAGTCGGAGGGGGCGACAGCCCCAGCATTTT.

The sample holds one count of this clonotype. This may stem from a read error, because a much larger clone lies one nucleotide away. The rearrangement joins TRBV27 to TRBJ2-1; 8 positions agree with TRBD2. Germline V gene sequence: CDR1 MNHEY, CDR2 SMNVEV (reference sequence). Trimming removed 8 bases from V and 0 bases from J; junction bases left unmatched: 12. The CDR3 contains 17 residues. The CDR3 spells CASSPRLARDSYNEQFF. In nucleotides, the CDR3 is TGTGCCAGCTCACCCCGACTAGCGAGAGACTCCTACAATGAGCAGTTCTTC.

The chain recombines TRBV12-3 or TRBV12-4 with TRBJ2-5; possibly TRBD2 for D (5 bases). The CDR3 extends over 16 amino acids. V lost 2 bases and J lost 5, with 18 bases in between. CDR3 in amino acids: CASSLSGIWAGETQYF. The DNA for the CDR3 is TGTGCCAGCAGTTTATCCGGGATCTGGGCCGGGGAGACCCAGTACTTC.

The rearrangement links TRBV2 to TRBJ2-1; D unresolved. Trimming pared 3 bases from V and 2 bases from J, leaving 11 bases between. This CDR3 is 15 amino acids long. Germline V gene sequence: CDR1 SNHLY, CDR2 FYNNEI. This CDR3 is CASSEYSLTYNEQFF. For the CDR3, the DNA is TGTGCCAGCAGTGAGTACAGCCTGACCTACAATGAGCAGTTCTTC.

This clonotype was counted ten times or more. This sequence joins TRBV4-1 and TRBJ2-2; TRBD2 might be the D (6 bases). Germline assignment: CDR1 MGHRA and CDR2 YSYEKL. Trimming took off 4 bases at V and 3 bases at J, with 18 bases between the two ends. The CDR3 contains 17 residues. CDR3 sequence reads: CASSLGGRVSDTGELFF. CDR3 in DNA: TGCGCCAGCAGCCTCGGGGGAAGGGTTTCGGACACCGGGGAGCTGTTTTTT.

The V call is TRBV12-3 or TRBV12-4, the J call TRBJ1-3, with D maybe TRBD1 (6 bases). The V end lost 6 bases, the J end lost 4 bases, and 19 bases lay between the germline ends. The CDR3 extends over 16 amino acids. CDR3 region: CASSPALTGNGNTIYF. DNA of the CDR3: TGTGCCAGCAGCCCAGCCCTAACAGGGAACGGAAACACCATATATTTT.